The present T cell receptor (beta chain) was sequenced within a study of blood T cell repertoires in COVID-19. Study overall: Samples of COVID-19 (acute and convalescent) were obtained from the United States, Italy and Spain. The cDNA or gDNA used as material had been derived from T cells, B-cell-depleted T cells, or PBMCs.

As processed by the authors: Nucleated cell number was recorded as an estimate derived from reference gene primer amplification. TCRdb's copy holds only in-frame clones and misses some; the assay was immunoSEQ multiplex PCR. The V and J calls and clone size come from that table; D and trimming were worked out from the DNA. The sample yields about 60,000 clones, around 89% seen once. The germline V gene has CDR1 SQVTM and CDR2 ANQGSEA. The CDR3 covers 17 residues. The trim removed 3 bases at V and 10 bases at J, leaving 22 bases unmatched. This clonotype originated in a woman aged 60-75 years with active COVID-19. Sequencing was performed on peripheral blood. The genes are TRBV29-1 and TRBJ2-3; 7 bases map to TRBD2. CDR3 protein: CSVDADLGRGNPQAQYF. CDR3 nucleotides: TGCAGCGTTGACGCTGACCTCGGGCGGGGGAACCCCCAGGCGCAGTATTTT.